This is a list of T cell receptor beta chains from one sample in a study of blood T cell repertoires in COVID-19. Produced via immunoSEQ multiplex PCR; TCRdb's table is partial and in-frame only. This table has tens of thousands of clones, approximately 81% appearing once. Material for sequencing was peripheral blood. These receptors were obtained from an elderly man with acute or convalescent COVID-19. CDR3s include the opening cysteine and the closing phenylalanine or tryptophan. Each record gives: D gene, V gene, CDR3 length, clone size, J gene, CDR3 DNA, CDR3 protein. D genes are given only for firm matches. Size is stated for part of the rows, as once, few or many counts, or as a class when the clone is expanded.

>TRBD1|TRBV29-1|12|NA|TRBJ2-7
TGCAGCGTTCGCAGGGGGATCTACGAGCAGTACTTC
CSVRRGIYEQYF
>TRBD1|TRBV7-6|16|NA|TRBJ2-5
TGTGCCAGCAGCTTACGAGGGGGCGGTGGGCAAGAGACCCAGTACTTC
CASSLRGGGGQETQYF
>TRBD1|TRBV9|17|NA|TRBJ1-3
TGTGCCAGCAGCGCTGGACAGGGGGCATCGAGTGGAAACACCATATATTTT
CASSAGQGASSGNTIYF
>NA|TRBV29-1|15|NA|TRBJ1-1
TGCAGCGTTGAAGATCGGTACAGGGCCGGCACTGAAGCTTTCTTT
CSVEDRYRAGTEAFF
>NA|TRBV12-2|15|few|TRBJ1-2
TGTGCAAGTCGCTTTACGACAGGGGGGAACTATGGCTACACCTTC
CASRFTTGGNYGYTF
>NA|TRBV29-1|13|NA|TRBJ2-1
TGCAGCGTGGGGCAGGGGTGGGACAATGAGCAGTTCTTC
CSVGQGWDNEQFF
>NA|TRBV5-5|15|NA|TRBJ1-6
TGTGCCAGCAGCTTGGGTGCGAATGATAATTCACCCCTCCACTTT
CASSLGANDNSPLHF
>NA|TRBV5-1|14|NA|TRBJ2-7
TGCGCCAGCAGCTTGGCCGGACGGGAGTACGAGCAGTACTTC
CASSLAGREYEQYF
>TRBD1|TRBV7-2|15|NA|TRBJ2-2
TGTGCCAGCAGCGCCCCGGGACAGGGGTTTGGGGAGCTGTTTTTT
CASSAPGQGFGELFF
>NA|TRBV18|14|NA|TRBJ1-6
TGTGCCAGCTCACCAACGTCAGCGACTTCACCCCTCCACTTT
CASSPTSATSPLHF
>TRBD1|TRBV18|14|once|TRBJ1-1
TGTGCCAGCTCCCCGGACAGGGGGGTCTCTGAAGCTTTCTTT
CASSPDRGVSEAFF
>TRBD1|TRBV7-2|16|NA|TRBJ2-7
TGTGCCAGCAGCCGCCCCGGACAGGGGAGTTCCTACGAGCAGTACTTC
CASSRPGQGSSYEQYF
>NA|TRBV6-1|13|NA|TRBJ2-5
TGTGCCAGCAGTGAACTACTTGTGGAGACCCAGTACTTC
CASSELLVETQYF
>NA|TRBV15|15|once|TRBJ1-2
TGTGCCACCAGCAGAACCCCGACAGAAAACTATGGCTACACCTTC
CATSRTPTENYGYTF
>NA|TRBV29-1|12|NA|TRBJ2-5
TGCAGCGTTGAGTCCAGGGGAGAGACCCAGTACTTC
CSVESRGETQYF
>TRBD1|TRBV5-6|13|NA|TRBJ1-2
TGTGCCAGCAGCCCGGACAGGGCGAGAGGCTACACCTTC
CASSPDRARGYTF
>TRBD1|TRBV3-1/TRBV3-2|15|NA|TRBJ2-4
TGTGCCAGCAGCCAAGGTTCCGGGACAGAAAACATTCAGTACTTC
CASSQGSGTENIQYF
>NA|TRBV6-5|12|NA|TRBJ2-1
TGTGCCAGCAGTTCTTCCCAGGGGGAGCAGTTCTTC
CASSSSQGEQFF
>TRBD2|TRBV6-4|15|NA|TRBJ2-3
TGTGCCAGCAGTCCTAGCGGGAGGAGCACAGATACGCAGTATTTT
CASSPSGRSTDTQYF
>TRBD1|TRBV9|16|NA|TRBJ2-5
TGTGCCAGCAGCGCACGCACCGGGACAGGACAAGAGACCCAGTACTTC
CASSARTGTGQETQYF
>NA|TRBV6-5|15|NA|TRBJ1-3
TGTGCCAGCAGTTACTTAGGGGCATCTGGAAACACCATATATTTT
CASSYLGASGNTIYF
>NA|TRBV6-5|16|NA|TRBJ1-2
TGTGCCAGCAGTTACAGTCTCCAGGTAGCTAACTATGGCTACACCTTC
CASSYSLQVANYGYTF
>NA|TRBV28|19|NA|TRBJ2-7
TGTGCCAGCAGTCCTAGCCGCGGGAAGGGACCCTCGAGCTCCTACGAGCAGTACTTC
CASSPSRGKGPSSSYEQYF
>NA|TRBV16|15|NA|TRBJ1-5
TGTGCCAGCAGCCAATCCCGGGGGGTAAATCAGCCCCAGCATTTT
CASSQSRGVNQPQHF
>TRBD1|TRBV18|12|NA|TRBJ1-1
TGTGCCAGCTCACCGCTGGGACAGGAAGCTTTCTTT
CASSPLGQEAFF
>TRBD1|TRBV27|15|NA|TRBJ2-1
TGTGCCAGCAGTTCGCCGGGACAGGGAAACGATGAGCAGTTCTTC
CASSSPGQGNDEQFF
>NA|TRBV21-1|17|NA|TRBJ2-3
TGTGCCAGCAGCAAAGTAGGTAGCGGGGTGATTCTTCCCTCGCAGTATTTT
CASSKVGSGVILPSQYF
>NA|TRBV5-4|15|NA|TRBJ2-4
TGTGCCAGCAGCTTGGTTGAAGGGGCAGCGAACATTCAGTACTTC
CASSLVEGAANIQYF
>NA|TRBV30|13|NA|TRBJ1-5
TGTGCCTGGAGTCCCAATGGCAATCAGCCCCAGCATTTT
CAWSPNGNQPQHF
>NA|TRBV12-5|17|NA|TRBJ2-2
TGTGCTAGTGGTTGGACCACGACAGTTCAGCACACCGGGGAGCTGTTTTTT
CASGWTTTVQHTGELFF
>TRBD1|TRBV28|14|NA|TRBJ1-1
TGTGCCAGCAGTTTGGGAAGGGGGCACACTGAAGCTTTCTTT
CASSLGRGHTEAFF
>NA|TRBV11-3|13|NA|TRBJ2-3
TGTGCCAGCAGCCCCGTGGACAGCGAGCCGCAGTATTTT
CASSPVDSEPQYF
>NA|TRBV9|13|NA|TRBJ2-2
TGTGCCTCCCGGCCTTCAGGTCCCGGGGAGCTGTTTTTT
CASRPSGPGELFF
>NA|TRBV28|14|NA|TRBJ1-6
TGTGCCAGCAGTAAGGATCTTCGGGATTCACCCCTCCACTTT
CASSKDLRDSPLHF
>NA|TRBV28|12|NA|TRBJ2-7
TGTGCCAGCAGTACCACCTCGTTGGCAGAGTACTTC
CASSTTSLAEYF
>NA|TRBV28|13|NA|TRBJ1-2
TGTGCCAGCAGGCTTGACCAGGGTGGCGAATACACCTTC
CASRLDQGGEYTF
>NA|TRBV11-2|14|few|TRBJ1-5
TGTGCCAGCAGCCCTAGTCCTAGGGAGAGGCCCCAGCATTTT
CASSPSPRERPQHF
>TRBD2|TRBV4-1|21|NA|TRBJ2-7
TGCGCCAGCAGCCAAGATGGCTATAGGGGACTAGCGGGAGGGCCCTCGGGGGAGCAGTACTTC
CASSQDGYRGLAGGPSGEQYF